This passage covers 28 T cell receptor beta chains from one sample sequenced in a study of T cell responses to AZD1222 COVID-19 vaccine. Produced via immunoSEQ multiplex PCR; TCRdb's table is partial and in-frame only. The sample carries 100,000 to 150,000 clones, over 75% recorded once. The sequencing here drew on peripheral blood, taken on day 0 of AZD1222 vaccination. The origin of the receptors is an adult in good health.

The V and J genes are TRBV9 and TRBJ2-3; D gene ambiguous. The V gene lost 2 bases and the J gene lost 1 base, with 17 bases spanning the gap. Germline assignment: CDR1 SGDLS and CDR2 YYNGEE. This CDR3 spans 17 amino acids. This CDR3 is CASSVPDPASGTDTQYF. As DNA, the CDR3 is TGTGCCAGCAGCGTTCCTGACCCAGCCTCTGGCACAGATACGCAGTATTTT.

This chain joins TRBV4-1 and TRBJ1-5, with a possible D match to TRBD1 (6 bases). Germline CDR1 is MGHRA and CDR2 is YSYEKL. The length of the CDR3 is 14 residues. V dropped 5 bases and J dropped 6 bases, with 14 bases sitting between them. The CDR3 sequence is CASSDEAGAQPQHF. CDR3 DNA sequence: TGCGCCAGCAGCGATGAAGCAGGGGCTCAGCCCCAGCATTTT.

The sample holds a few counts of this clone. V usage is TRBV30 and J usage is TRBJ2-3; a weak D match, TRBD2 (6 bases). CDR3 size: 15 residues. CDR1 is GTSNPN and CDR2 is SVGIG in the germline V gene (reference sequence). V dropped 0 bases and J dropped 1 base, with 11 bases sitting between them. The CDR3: CAWSVDGGGTDTQYF. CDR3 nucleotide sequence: TGTGCCTGGAGTGTAGACGGGGGAGGCACAGATACGCAGTATTTT.

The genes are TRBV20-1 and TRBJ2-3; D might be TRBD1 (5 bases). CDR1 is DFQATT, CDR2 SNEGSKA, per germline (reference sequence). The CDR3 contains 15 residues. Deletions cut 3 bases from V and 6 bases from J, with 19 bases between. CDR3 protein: CSASSPGLTPDTQYF. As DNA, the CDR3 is TGCAGTGCTAGTAGTCCAGGGCTCACACCCGATACGCAGTATTTT.

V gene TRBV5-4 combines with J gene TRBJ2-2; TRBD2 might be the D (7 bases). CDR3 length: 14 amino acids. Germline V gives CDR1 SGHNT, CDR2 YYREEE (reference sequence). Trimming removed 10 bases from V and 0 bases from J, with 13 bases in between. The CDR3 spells CASRGAANTGELFF. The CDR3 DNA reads TGTGCCTCTCGGGGGGCCGCGAACACCGGGGAGCTGTTTTTT.

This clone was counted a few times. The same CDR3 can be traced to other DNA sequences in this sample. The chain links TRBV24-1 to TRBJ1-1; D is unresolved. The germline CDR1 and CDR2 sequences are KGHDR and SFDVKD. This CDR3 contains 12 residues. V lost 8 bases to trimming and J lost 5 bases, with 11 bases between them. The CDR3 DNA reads TGTGCCACCATCAGCGGGAAAACTGAAGCTTTCTTT. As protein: CATISGKTEAFF.

The CDR3 reads CASSQTRTGGLGYTF. The CDR3 region has the DNA TGCGCCAGCAGCCAAACCAGGACAGGGGGATTAGGCTACACCTTC. The V gene is TRBV4-3, the J gene TRBJ1-2; 10 nucleotides match TRBD1. Losses at the gene ends were 2 bases for V and 8 bases for J; bases not matched to a gene: 8. Germline V gene lookup returns CDR1 LGHNA and CDR2 YSLEER. The CDR3 extends over 15 amino acids.

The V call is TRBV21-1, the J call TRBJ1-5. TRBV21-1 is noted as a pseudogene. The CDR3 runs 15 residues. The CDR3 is CASHRDFTEQQPQHF. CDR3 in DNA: TGTGCCAGCCACCGAGATTTCACGGAGCAGCAGCCCCAGCATTTT.

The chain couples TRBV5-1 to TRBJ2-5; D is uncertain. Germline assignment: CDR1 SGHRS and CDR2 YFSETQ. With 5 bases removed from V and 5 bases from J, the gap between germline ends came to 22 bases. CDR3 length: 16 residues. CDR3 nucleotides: TGCGCCAGCAGTCGTTTCTCCCACGGCCTTACGGAGACCCAGTACTTC. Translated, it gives CASSRFSHGLTETQYF.

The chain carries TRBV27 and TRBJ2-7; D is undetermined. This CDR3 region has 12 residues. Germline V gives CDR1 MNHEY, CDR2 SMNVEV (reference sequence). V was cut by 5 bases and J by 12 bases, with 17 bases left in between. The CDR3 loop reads CASSPLGSLWYF. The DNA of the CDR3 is TGTGCCAGCAGTCCCCTGGGTAGCCTTTGGTACTTC.

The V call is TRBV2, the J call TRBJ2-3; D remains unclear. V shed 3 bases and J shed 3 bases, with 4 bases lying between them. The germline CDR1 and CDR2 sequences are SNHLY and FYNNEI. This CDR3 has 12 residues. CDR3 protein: CASSDRTDTQYF. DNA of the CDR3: TGTGCCAGCAGTGACAGGACAGATACGCAGTATTTT. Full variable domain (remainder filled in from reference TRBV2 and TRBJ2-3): EPEVTQTPSHQVTQMGQEVILRCVPISNHLYFYWYRQILGQKVEFLVSFYNNEISEKSEIFDDQFSVERPDGSNFTLKIRSTKLEDSAMYFCASSDRTDTQYFGPGTRLTVL.

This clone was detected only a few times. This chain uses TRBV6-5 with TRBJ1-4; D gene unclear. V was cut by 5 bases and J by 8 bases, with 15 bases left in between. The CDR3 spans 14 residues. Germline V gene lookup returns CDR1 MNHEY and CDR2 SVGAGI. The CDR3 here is CASSLRPEGEKLFF. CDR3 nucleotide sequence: TGTGCCAGCAGTCTTAGACCGGAGGGAGAAAAACTGTTTTTT.

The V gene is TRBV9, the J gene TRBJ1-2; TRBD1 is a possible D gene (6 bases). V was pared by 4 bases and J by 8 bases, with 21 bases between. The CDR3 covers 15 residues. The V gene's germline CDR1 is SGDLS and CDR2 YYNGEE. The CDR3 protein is CASSPIGGTTGGYTF. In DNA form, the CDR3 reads TGTGCCAGCAGCCCGATAGGGGGGACGACGGGCGGCTACACCTTC.

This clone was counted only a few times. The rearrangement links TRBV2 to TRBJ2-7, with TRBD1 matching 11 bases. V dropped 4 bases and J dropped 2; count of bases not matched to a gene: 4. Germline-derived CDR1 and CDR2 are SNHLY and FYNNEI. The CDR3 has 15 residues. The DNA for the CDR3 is TGTGCCAGCAGTGTCGGGACAGGGGGGACCTACGAGCAGTACTTC. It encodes CASSVGTGGTYEQYF.

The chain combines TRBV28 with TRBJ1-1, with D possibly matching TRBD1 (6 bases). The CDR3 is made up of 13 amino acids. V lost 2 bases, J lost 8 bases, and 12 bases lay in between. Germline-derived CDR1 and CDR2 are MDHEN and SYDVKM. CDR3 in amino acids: CASSLGLDSEAFF. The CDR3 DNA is TGTGCCAGCAGTTTAGGCTTGGACAGCGAAGCTTTCTTT.

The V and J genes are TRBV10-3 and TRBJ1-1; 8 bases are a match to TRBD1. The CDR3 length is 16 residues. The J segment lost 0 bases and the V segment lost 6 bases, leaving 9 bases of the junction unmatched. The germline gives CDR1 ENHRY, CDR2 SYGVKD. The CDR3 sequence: CAIRTGGQGMNTEAFF. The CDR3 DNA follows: TGTGCCATCAGGACCGGTGGACAGGGCATGAACACTGAAGCTTTCTTT.

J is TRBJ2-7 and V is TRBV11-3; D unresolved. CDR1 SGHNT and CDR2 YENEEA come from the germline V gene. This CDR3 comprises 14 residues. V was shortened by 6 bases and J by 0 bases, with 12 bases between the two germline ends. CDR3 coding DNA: TGTGCCAGCAGTCAAGGACCGAGCTCCTACGAGCAGTACTTC. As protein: CASSQGPSSYEQYF.

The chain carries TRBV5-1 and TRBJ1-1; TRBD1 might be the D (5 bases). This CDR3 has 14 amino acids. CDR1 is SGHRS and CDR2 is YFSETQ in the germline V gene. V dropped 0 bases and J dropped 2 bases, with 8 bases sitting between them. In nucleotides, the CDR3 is TGCGCCAGCAGCTTGGGGGGCCAAAACACTGAAGCTTTCTTT. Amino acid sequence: CASSLGGQNTEAFF.

CDR3 bases: TGTGCCTGGAGTGTACGGGGACACTCTGGAAACACCATATATTTT. Amino acid sequence: CAWSVRGHSGNTIYF. The chain has TRBV30 and TRBJ1-3, with a weak D call TRBD1 (6 bases). V dropped 0 bases and J dropped 0 bases, with 9 bases sitting between them. The CDR3 is 15 amino acids. CDR1 is GTSNPN, CDR2 SVGIG, per germline (reference sequence).

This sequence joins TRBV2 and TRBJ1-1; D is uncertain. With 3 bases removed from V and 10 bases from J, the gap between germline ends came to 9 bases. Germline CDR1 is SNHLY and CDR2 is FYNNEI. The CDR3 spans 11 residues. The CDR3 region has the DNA TGTGCCAGCAGTGAGGGCACGACAGCTTTCTTT. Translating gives CASSEGTTAFF.

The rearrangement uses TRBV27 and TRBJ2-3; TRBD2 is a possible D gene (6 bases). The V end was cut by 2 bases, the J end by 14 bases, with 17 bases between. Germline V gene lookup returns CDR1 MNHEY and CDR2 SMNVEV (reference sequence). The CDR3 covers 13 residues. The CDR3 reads CASSLVYNTEGYF. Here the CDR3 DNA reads TGTGCCAGCAGTTTAGTGTATAATACGGAGGGGTATTTT.

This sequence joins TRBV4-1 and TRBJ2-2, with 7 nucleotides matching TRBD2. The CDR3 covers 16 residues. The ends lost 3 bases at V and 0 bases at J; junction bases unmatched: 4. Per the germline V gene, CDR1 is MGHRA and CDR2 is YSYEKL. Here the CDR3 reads CASSQTGLSNTGELFF. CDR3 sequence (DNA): TGCGCCAGCAGCCAGACGGGACTATCGAACACCGGGGAGCTGTTTTTT.

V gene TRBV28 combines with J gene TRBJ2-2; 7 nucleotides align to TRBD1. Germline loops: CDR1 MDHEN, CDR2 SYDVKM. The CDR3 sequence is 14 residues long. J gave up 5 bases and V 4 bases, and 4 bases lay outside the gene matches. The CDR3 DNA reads TGTGCCAGCAGTTGGGGCAGGGGGACCGGGGAGCTGTTTTTT. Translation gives CASSWGRGTGELFF.

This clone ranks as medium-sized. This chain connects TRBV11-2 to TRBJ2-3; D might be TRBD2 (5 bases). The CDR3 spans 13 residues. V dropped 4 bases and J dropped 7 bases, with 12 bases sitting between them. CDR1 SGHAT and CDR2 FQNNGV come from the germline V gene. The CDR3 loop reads CASSSLTTYTQYF. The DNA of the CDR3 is TGTGCCAGCAGCTCCCTGACTACTTATACGCAGTATTTT.

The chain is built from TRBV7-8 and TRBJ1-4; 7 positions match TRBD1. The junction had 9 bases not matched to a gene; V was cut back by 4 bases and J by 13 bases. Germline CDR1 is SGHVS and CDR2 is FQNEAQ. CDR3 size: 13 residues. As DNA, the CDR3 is TGTGCCAGCAGCTCGCGCAGGGGGACGGTACTGTTTTTT. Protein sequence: CASSSRRGTVLFF.

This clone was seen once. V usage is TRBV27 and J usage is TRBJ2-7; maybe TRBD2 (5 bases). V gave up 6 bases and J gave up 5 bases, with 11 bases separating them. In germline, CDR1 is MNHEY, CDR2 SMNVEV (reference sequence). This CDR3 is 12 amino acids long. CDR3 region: CASSRSGNEQYF. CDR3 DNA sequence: TGTGCCAGCAGCCGTTCGGGGAACGAGCAGTACTTC.

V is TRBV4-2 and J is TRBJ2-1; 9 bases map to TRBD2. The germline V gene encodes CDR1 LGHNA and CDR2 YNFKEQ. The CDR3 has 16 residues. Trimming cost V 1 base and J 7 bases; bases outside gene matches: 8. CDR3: CASSQVVAGAGNEQFF. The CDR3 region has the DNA TGTGCCAGCAGCCAAGTGGTAGCGGGGGCGGGGAATGAGCAGTTCTTC.

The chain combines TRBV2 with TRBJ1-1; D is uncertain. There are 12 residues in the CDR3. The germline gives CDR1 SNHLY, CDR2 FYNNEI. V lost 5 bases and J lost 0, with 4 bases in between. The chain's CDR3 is CASSRMNTEAFF. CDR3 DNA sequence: TGTGCCAGCAGTCGCATGAACACTGAAGCTTTCTTT.